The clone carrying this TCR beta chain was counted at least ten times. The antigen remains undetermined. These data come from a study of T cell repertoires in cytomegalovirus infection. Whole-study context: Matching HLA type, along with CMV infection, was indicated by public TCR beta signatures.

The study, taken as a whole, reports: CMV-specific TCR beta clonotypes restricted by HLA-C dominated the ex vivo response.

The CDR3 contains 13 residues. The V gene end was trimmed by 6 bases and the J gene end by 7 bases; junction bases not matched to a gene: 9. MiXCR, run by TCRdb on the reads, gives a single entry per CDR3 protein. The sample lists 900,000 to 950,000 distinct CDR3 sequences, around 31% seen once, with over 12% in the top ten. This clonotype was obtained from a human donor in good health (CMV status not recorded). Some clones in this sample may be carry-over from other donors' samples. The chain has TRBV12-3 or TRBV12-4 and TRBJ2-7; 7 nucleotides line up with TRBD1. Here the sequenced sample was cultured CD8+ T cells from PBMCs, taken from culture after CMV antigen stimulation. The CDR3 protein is CASSLTGVEEQYF. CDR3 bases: TGTGCCAGCAGCCTTACAGGGGTTGAGGAGCAGTACTTC.